The present T cell receptor (beta chain) was sequenced within a study of T cells in Graves' hyperthyroidism and ophthalmopathy (dated by TCRdb to about 2019). For context, the study as a whole: To identify TCR V-J signatures that set the groups apart, the researchers used a discovery cohort of about a hundred patients, made up of under 50 with Graves' ophthalmopathy and about 60 with stable Graves' hyperthyroidism. An independent validation cohort of 18 to 20 hyperthyroidism patients and approximately 16 patients who later progressed to ophthalmopathy tested prospective prediction of ophthalmopathy. TCR Vbeta CDR3 sequencing of 120 to 150 peripheral blood samples (under 45 ophthalmopathy, under 80 hyperthyroidism and roughly 17 progressor patients) is reported in the paper. In about 6 Graves' hyperthyroidism patients, the study also compared T-cell repertoires from thyroid tissue with T-cell repertoires from blood. The approximately 100 discovery patients were randomly divided into training and test sets at a 7:3 ratio. Once sampling was done, hyperthyroidism patients were given methimazole at a starting dose of 30 mg daily, whereas ophthalmopathy patients were given high-dose intravenous methylprednisolone.

The TCR beta CDR3 regions were amplified from the RNA transcripts. The first round of RT-PCR for the TCR CDR3 was performed with the HTBI primer set and the Qiagen OneStep RT-PCR kit. The libraries were constructed in a second round of multiplex PCR and then size-selected and purified. Paired-end sequencing of the libraries was performed with 100 bp reads on an Illumina HiSeq2000. The study's own analysis went as follows. SOAPnuke was used to process the raw data, throwing out any read that contained adapters or uncalled bases, had a mean Phred below 15, or lacked an exact constant-primer or identifier match. COPE v1.2.5 was used to merge high-quality paired reads, and clonotypes were defined as unique nucleotide sequences. MiTCR v1.1 was used to align the clonotypes against IMGT TRBV, TRBD and TRBJ reference segments. Analysis was restricted to V-J combinations with a frequency above 0.0001, which covered approximately 99% of repertoires. A TCS score was defined as the ratio of F50 (clonal expansion) to E x V (chaos), with BLOSUM62-based TCRdist applied between CDR3 peptides within each V-J. Welch's t-statistics and random forest reduced approximately 520 V-J features to about 12, which were used in a naive Bayes classifier (R e1071). Thyroid-blood repertoire similarity was quantified with the Morisita-Horn index. Through fastp at Q25 and MiXCR, TCRdb rebuilt clones from the public reads, retaining in-frame beta chains. Each entry is one CDR3 protein sequence, shown with its most common DNA and genes. TCRdb assigned the V and J calls; the authors' analysis was not used. A total of roughly 500,000 distinct CDR3 sequences appear in this sample, roughly 46% of them only once. The leading ten clones occupy 15% to 20% of the sample.

Patients with uncontrolled infections, other autoimmune diseases, pregnancy or lactation were excluded. Diagnoses were based on clinical symptoms, serum thyroxine and TRAb, thyroid ultrasound and orbital computed tomography. Total RNA was extracted with Trizol reagent, and quality was checked on an Agilent 2100 Bioanalyzer. The table lists this clonotype with many counts. No cognate antigen has been identified for it. Per-base quality was not reported, and no clone a single base away is much larger than it. The germline V gene yields SGDLS for CDR1 and YYNGEE for CDR2. From its cysteine to its phenylalanine, the CDR3 spans 13 amino acids. The retained sequence is limited to the CDR3, 39 bases, with the frame set at the first base. The V end loses 7 bases and the J end loses 5 bases, and a stretch of 15 bases separates them. Study-wide conclusions, independent of this receptor: A model built on a 13 V-J signature distinguished ophthalmopathy from stable hyperthyroidism, reaching 85% to 90% sensitivity and 81.08% specificity in cross-validation and 80%/75% in testing. Sample size was not statistically predetermined, and investigators were not blinded to group allocation. In validation, the model predicted progression to ophthalmopathy with over 65% sensitivity and over 72% specificity, a median of about 6 months before onset. Blood samples also contained most of the expanded thyroid clonotypes (frequency above 0.001), which suggests that blood repertoires may reflect thyroid immune responses.

The sequence was collected from an adult woman with Graves' disease, either hyperthyroidism or ophthalmopathy (not recorded which). The V and J genes are TRBV9 and TRBJ1-1, with a weak D call of TRBD1 (6 bases match). Sequenced sample: peripheral blood or thyroid tissue (not recorded which). The DNA reads as follows: TGTGCCAGCGGCAGACAGGATGGGACTGAAGCTTTCTTT. Its coded protein is CASGRQDGTEAFF.